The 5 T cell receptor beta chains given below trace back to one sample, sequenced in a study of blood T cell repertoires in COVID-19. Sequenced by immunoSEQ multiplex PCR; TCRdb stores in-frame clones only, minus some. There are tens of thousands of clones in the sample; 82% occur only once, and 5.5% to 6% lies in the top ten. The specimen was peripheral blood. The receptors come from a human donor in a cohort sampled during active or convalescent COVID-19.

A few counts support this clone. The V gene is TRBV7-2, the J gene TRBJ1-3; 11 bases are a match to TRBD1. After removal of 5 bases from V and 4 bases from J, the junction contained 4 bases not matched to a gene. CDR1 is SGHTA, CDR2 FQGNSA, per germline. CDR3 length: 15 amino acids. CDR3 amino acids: CASSRDRGTGNTIYF. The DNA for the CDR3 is TGTGCCAGCAGCAGGGACAGGGGGACGGGAAACACCATATATTTT.

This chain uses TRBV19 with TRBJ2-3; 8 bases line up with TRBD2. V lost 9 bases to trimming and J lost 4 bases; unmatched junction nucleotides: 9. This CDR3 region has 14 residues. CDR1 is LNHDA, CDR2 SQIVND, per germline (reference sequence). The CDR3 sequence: CASRRERGSDTQYF. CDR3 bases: TGTGCCAGCCGCCGCGAGCGGGGGTCAGATACGCAGTATTTT.

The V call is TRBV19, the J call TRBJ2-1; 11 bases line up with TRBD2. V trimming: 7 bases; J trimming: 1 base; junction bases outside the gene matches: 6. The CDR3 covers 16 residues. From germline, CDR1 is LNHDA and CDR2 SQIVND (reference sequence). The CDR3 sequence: CASTSTSGVSYNEQFF. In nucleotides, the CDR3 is TGTGCCAGTACCTCGACTAGCGGGGTTTCCTACAATGAGCAGTTCTTC.

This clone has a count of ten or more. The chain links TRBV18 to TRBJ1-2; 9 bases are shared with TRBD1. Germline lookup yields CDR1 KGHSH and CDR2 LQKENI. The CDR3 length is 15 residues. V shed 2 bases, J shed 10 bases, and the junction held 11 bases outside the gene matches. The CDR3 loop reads CASSPATGTGPVYTF. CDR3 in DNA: TGTGCCAGCTCACCAGCTACCGGGACAGGGCCTGTCTACACCTTC.

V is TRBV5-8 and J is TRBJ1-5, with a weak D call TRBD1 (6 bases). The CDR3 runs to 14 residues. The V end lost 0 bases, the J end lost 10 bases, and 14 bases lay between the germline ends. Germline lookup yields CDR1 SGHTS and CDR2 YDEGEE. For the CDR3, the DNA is TGTGCCAGCAGCTTGGCGGCAGGGGAAGGTCCCCAGCATTTT. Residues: CASSLAAGEGPQHF.